A selection of T cell receptor beta chains follows, all from one sample in a study of OX40 agonist ivuxolimab in advanced cancers. TCRdb's copy holds only in-frame clones and misses some; the assay was immunoSEQ multiplex PCR. Of 95,000 to 100,000 clones in the sample, about 92% were seen once. The starting material was CD4+ or CD8+ T cells sorted from blood, obtained in a trial of the OX40 agonist ivuxolimab. The receptors derive from an adult with an advanced solid tumor such as melanoma, head and neck, liver or kidney cancer. Each CDR3 is given without its conserved first and last residue. Each record gives: V gene, clone size, J gene, D gene, CDR3 protein. The D gene is left open where the match is weak. The size field is filled for only some rows; it gives once, few, many or a size class.

v_gene: TRBV28; abundance: once; j_gene: TRBJ2-3; d_gene: .; CDR3aa: ASSPQGGRTDTQY
v_gene: TRBV11-3; abundance: .; j_gene: TRBJ2-7; d_gene: .; CDR3aa: ASSIGQLTYEQY
v_gene: TRBV9; abundance: once; j_gene: TRBJ2-3; d_gene: TRBD2; CDR3aa: ASSVAWGASGRVADTQY
v_gene: TRBV11-3; abundance: .; j_gene: TRBJ2-3; d_gene: .; CDR3aa: ASSLGGGRETDTQY
v_gene: TRBV6-6; abundance: .; j_gene: TRBJ1-2; d_gene: .; CDR3aa: ASSYATDTLGYT
v_gene: TRBV11-2; abundance: .; j_gene: TRBJ2-7; d_gene: .; CDR3aa: ASSLGRFSSYEQY
v_gene: TRBV30; abundance: .; j_gene: TRBJ1-3; d_gene: .; CDR3aa: AWKSANTIY
v_gene: TRBV5-1; abundance: once; j_gene: TRBJ2-6; d_gene: TRBD2; CDR3aa: ASSLGGLAGGSGANVLT
v_gene: TRBV9; abundance: .; j_gene: TRBJ1-4; d_gene: .; CDR3aa: ASSTRPINEKLF
v_gene: TRBV7-9; abundance: .; j_gene: TRBJ1-5; d_gene: TRBD1; CDR3aa: ASSLGQSYNQPQH
v_gene: TRBV6-5; abundance: .; j_gene: TRBJ2-7; d_gene: .; CDR3aa: ASSYGDSRYEQY
v_gene: TRBV28; abundance: .; j_gene: TRBJ1-2; d_gene: .; CDR3aa: ASHTRENYGYT
v_gene: TRBV11-2; abundance: .; j_gene: TRBJ1-1; d_gene: TRBD1; CDR3aa: ASSSNRGRVNTEAF
v_gene: TRBV1; abundance: .; j_gene: TRBJ2-3; d_gene: .; CDR3aa: TSSLPTAGPRTDTQY
v_gene: TRBV19; abundance: .; j_gene: TRBJ2-7; d_gene: .; CDR3aa: ASSTGRSHYEQY
v_gene: TRBV28; abundance: .; j_gene: TRBJ2-7; d_gene: TRBD1; CDR3aa: ASSFLGQGPTGQY
v_gene: TRBV6-1; abundance: .; j_gene: TRBJ1-1; d_gene: TRBD1; CDR3aa: ASRFTGENTEAF
v_gene: TRBV11-3; abundance: once; j_gene: TRBJ2-5; d_gene: TRBD2; CDR3aa: ASSLGRTSGIVETQY
v_gene: TRBV4-2; abundance: .; j_gene: TRBJ1-1; d_gene: .; CDR3aa: ASSQARGGPGHLAF
v_gene: TRBV9; abundance: .; j_gene: TRBJ2-3; d_gene: TRBD2; CDR3aa: ASSFSGRITDTQY
v_gene: TRBV4-2; abundance: .; j_gene: TRBJ2-1; d_gene: TRBD2; CDR3aa: ASSQAGTSGNEQF
v_gene: TRBV5-1; abundance: .; j_gene: TRBJ2-1; d_gene: TRBD2; CDR3aa: ASSLGGLAVYNEQF
v_gene: TRBV6-5; abundance: once; j_gene: TRBJ2-5; d_gene: .; CDR3aa: ASSYAGLQETQY
v_gene: TRBV7-9; abundance: .; j_gene: TRBJ1-1; d_gene: .; CDR3aa: ASSLRSEPLGAEAF
v_gene: TRBV30; abundance: .; j_gene: TRBJ2-3; d_gene: .; CDR3aa: AWGLGLAPADTQY
v_gene: TRBV27; abundance: .; j_gene: TRBJ2-2; d_gene: TRBD2; CDR3aa: ASSLFVSGSPGELF
v_gene: TRBV11-3; abundance: .; j_gene: TRBJ1-1; d_gene: .; CDR3aa: ASSISNMNTEAF
v_gene: TRBV12-5; abundance: .; j_gene: TRBJ2-7; d_gene: .; CDR3aa: ASGLTPPEQY
v_gene: TRBV19; abundance: .; j_gene: TRBJ1-5; d_gene: TRBD1; CDR3aa: ASSNRGVGNQPQH
v_gene: TRBV5-4; abundance: few; j_gene: TRBJ2-5; d_gene: TRBD2; CDR3aa: ASSLATSGRWLEETQY
v_gene: TRBV5-6; abundance: .; j_gene: TRBJ2-7; d_gene: .; CDR3aa: ASSRRPSSYEQY
v_gene: TRBV9; abundance: once; j_gene: .; d_gene: .; CDR3aa: ASSVGPGPYEQY
v_gene: TRBV5-1; abundance: .; j_gene: TRBJ2-1; d_gene: .; CDR3aa: ASSRSGNDNEQF
v_gene: TRBV7-2; abundance: .; j_gene: TRBJ1-1; d_gene: .; CDR3aa: ASSFSSDTEAF
v_gene: TRBV2; abundance: .; j_gene: TRBJ2-1; d_gene: TRBD2; CDR3aa: ASSKETSGSYNEQF
v_gene: TRBV6-1; abundance: .; j_gene: TRBJ1-2; d_gene: .; CDR3aa: ASWGLKGLYGYT
v_gene: TRBV29-1; abundance: .; j_gene: TRBJ2-1; d_gene: .; CDR3aa: SVEIARNEQF
v_gene: TRBV10-2; abundance: .; j_gene: TRBJ1-1; d_gene: .; CDR3aa: ASSEFPGGVRPMAF
v_gene: TRBV30; abundance: .; j_gene: TRBJ1-4; d_gene: .; CDR3aa: AWSGRGNEKLF
v_gene: TRBV29-1; abundance: once; j_gene: TRBJ1-2; d_gene: .; CDR3aa: SVEMGGYT
v_gene: TRBV11-3; abundance: .; j_gene: TRBJ2-7; d_gene: TRBD2; CDR3aa: ASSTGGDEQY
v_gene: TRBV15; abundance: once; j_gene: TRBJ1-5; d_gene: .; CDR3aa: ATSRYRGNNQPQH
v_gene: TRBV5-1; abundance: .; j_gene: TRBJ1-4; d_gene: .; CDR3aa: ASSPGSPESQGGEKLF
v_gene: TRBV28; abundance: .; j_gene: TRBJ1-1; d_gene: .; CDR3aa: ASSPDGRIPEAF
v_gene: TRBV23-1; abundance: .; j_gene: TRBJ2-7; d_gene: TRBD2; CDR3aa: ASSLALAGGMSSYEQY
v_gene: TRBV7-2; abundance: .; j_gene: TRBJ1-1; d_gene: .; CDR3aa: ASSLTGNTEAF
v_gene: TRBV6-1; abundance: .; j_gene: TRBJ2-3; d_gene: TRBD1; CDR3aa: ASRRTGVSTDTQY
v_gene: TRBV10-3; abundance: once; j_gene: TRBJ2-7; d_gene: .; CDR3aa: ATLLGTVPYEQY
v_gene: TRBV10-3; abundance: .; j_gene: TRBJ1-1; d_gene: TRBD1; CDR3aa: AISGQGARTEAF
v_gene: TRBV4-3; abundance: once; j_gene: TRBJ2-1; d_gene: .; CDR3aa: ASSLRHGPGVVNEQF
v_gene: TRBV6-5; abundance: .; j_gene: TRBJ2-6; d_gene: .; CDR3aa: ASSSQEGPNVLT
v_gene: TRBV5-6; abundance: .; j_gene: TRBJ2-5; d_gene: TRBD1; CDR3aa: ASSAPWTGNQETQY